This TCR beta chain was obtained from a study of T cells of healthy individuals. This clonotype came up a few times. TCRdb called the 5' RACE reads again in MiXCR, with one record for every CDR3 protein. The profile covers approximately 89,000 distinct CDR3 sequences, with roughly 5.1% appearing a single time and about 7.5% taken by the ten largest. This CDR3 contains 16 residues. Per germline, CDR1 PRHDT and CDR2 FYEKMQ (reference sequence). V was shortened by 2 bases and J by 4 bases, with 14 bases between the two germline ends. V usage is TRBV13 and J usage is TRBJ2-2; D unclear. The clonotype originates from a female donor in good health. CDR3 amino acids: CASSLRVEWGTGELFF. In nucleotides, the CDR3 is TGTGCCAGCAGCTTAAGGGTGGAGTGGGGCACCGGGGAGCTGTTTTTT.